What follows describes a single T cell receptor beta chain. This clonotype was observed a handful of times. Its target antigen remains unknown. No base quality information exists; no much larger clone differs at one position. The data stem from a study of T-cell reconstitution after alpha-beta-depleted transplantation in children (dated by TCRdb to 2015 to 2016). Regarding the complete study: The study quantitatively tracked T-cell immune reconstitution after TCRalphabeta/CD19-depleted allogeneic hematopoietic cell transplantation in children using TCR repertoire profiling.

Sequences MNHEY (CDR1) and SVGEGT (CDR2) are obtained from the germline V gene. Measured from the cysteine to the phenylalanine, the CDR3 is 15 residues long. The only DNA kept is the CDR3, 45 bases in frame from the first base. Trimmed from V: 7 bases; trimmed from J: 4 bases; junction bases lacking a gene match: 7. Receptor libraries were prepared by PCR. TCRdb records Illumina HiSeq 2500 as the sequencer. To normalize quantification of the TCRbeta repertoire, the TCR libraries were built with molecular barcoding that relied on unique molecular identifiers. Clones were called with MiXCR by TCRdb after fastp trimmed the public reads at Q25, and only in-frame beta chains were retained. One record per CDR3 amino acid sequence lists the most common genes and DNA. Here the sample has about 610,000 distinct CDR3 sequences; roughly 10% occur a single time. Jointly, the top ten make up less than 5% of the sample.

The input for sequencing was PBMCs from the stem cell graft donor, taken from the stem cell graft. The receptor was derived from a human donor who donated a stem cell graft to a child with acute myeloid leukemia. Rearrangement joined TRBV6-2 or TRBV6-3 to TRBJ2-1; the central 10 bases match TRBD1. The DNA sequence is TGTGCCAGCAACGGACCGGGACAGGGGTACAATGAGCAGTTCTTC. Its protein is CASNGPGQGYNEQFF.